This T cell receptor beta chain was captured in a study of control samples from healthy donors and cancer patients. TCRdb's copy holds only in-frame clones and misses some; the assay was immunoSEQ multiplex PCR. Of fewer than 150,000 clones listed, approximately 90% are singletons. Germline CDR1 is SGHTA and CDR2 is FQGNSA. This CDR3 spans 15 amino acids. Germline trimming cut 5 bases from V and 4 bases from J; bases unmatched to any gene: 8. Sequenced input: blood. The chain combines TRBV7-2 with TRBJ1-1, with TRBD1 identical over 9 bases. This clonotype was sampled from a man younger than 35 in good health. CDR3 in DNA: TGTGCCAGCAGCCCCTGGACAGGGGAGTTCACTGAAGCTTTCTTT. Residues: CASSPWTGEFTEAFF.